The 5 T cell receptor beta chains presented below share a single source sample, sequenced in a study of T-cell reconstitution after alpha-beta-depleted transplantation in children. TCRbeta library preparation incorporated unique molecular identifiers. TCRdb reprocessed the PCR reads with MiXCR, giving one entry per CDR3 protein. Of a few hundred thousand distinct CDR3 sequences in the sample, around 46% were seen once. Sequencing used PBMCs, obtained before TCRalphabeta/CD19-depleted stem cell transplant. These receptor sequences come from a girl aged 2 to 10 with aplastic anemia, due to receive a stem cell transplant.

The chain is built from TRBV7-6 and TRBJ2-1; D gene unclear. Germline CDR1 reads SGHVS; CDR2 reads FNYEAQ. V gave up 5 bases and J gave up 8 bases, with 16 bases separating them. The CDR3 spans 14 residues. The CDR3: CASSHPGPAHEQFF. For the CDR3, the DNA is TGTGCCAGCAGCCATCCGGGCCCGGCGCATGAGCAGTTCTTC. Based on the CDR3 plus reference TRBV7-6 and TRBJ2-1, the full variable domain is GAGVSQSPRYKVTKRGQDVALRCDPISGHVSLYWYRQALGQGPEFLTYFNYEAQQDKSGLPNDRFSAERPEGSISTLTIQRTEQRDSAMYRCASSHPGPAHEQFFGPGTRLTVL.

Here the CDR3 reads CASSWTEVTQYF. CDR3 in DNA: TGTGCCAGCAGCTGGACTGAGGTCACGCAGTATTTT. This chain links TRBV11-2 with TRBJ2-3; D is possibly TRBD2 (5 bases). CDR3 length: 12 amino acids. Germline V gives CDR1 SGHAT, CDR2 FQNNGV. The ends were cut back, 4 bases at V and 9 bases at J, with 11 bases in the middle.

The sample holds a few counts of this clonotype. J is TRBJ1-2 and V is TRBV20-1, with D uncertain. This CDR3 has 16 residues. V was cut by 0 bases and J by 8 bases, with 22 bases left in between. CDR1 and CDR2 (germline): DFQATT, SNEGSKA (reference sequence). CDR3 amino acids: CSARDFLLGTADGYTF. The CDR3 nucleotides are TGCAGTGCTAGAGATTTCCTGCTGGGTACCGCCGACGGCTACACCTTC.

The chain links TRBV7-9 to TRBJ2-7; TRBD2 agrees at 8 bases. Germline lookup yields CDR1 SEHNR and CDR2 FQNEAQ (reference sequence). V lost 5 bases and J lost 2; bases outside the gene matches: 5. The CDR3 length is 14 residues. CDR3 region: CASSMSGGAYEQYF. The DNA of the CDR3 is TGTGCCAGCAGCATGAGCGGGGGCGCCTACGAGCAGTACTTC.

The genes are TRBV5-1 and TRBJ2-1, with 8 nucleotides matching TRBD2. Looked up from germline, CDR1 is SGHRS and CDR2 is YFSETQ. The CDR3 loop spans 14 amino acids. After removal of 7 bases from V and 5 bases from J, the junction contained 8 bases not matched to a gene. The CDR3 coding sequence is TGCGCCAGCTCCCCCCGGCGGGGGGACAATGAGCAGTTCTTC. Translating gives CASSPRRGDNEQFF.